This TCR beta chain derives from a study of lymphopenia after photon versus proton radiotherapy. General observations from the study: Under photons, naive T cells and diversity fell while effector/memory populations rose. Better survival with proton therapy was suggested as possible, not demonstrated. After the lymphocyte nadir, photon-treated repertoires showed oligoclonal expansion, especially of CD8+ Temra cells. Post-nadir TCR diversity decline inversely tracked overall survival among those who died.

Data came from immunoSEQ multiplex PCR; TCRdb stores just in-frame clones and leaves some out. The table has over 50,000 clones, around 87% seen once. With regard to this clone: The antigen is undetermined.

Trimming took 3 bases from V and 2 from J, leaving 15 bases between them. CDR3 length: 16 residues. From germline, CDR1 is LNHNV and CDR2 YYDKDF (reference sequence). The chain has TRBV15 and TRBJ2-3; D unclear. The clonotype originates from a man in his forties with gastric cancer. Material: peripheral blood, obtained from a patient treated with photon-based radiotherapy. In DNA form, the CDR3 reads TGTGCCACCAGCAGGCCCCGGACGGACCACACAGATACGCAGTATTTT. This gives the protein CATSRPRTDHTDTQYF.